This TCR beta chain came from a study of graft-versus-host responses after intestinal transplantation. In the study overall: Every recipient underwent anti-thymocyte globulin induction, then tacrolimus and steroids for roughly three years.

General study findings and limits: High graft-versus-host to host-versus-graft clonal ratios were found in allografts of patients who had graft-donor T cell macrochimerism.

Germline V gene lookup returns CDR1 MDHEN and CDR2 SYDVKM. This CDR3 contains 14 residues. V lost 4 bases to trimming and J lost 1 base; unmatched junction nucleotides: 1. Libraries were prepared by immunoSEQ multiplex PCR; TCRdb keeps only in-frame clonotypes and omits some of them. Of roughly 90,000 clones detected, about 90% appear once; the ten largest clones hold roughly 5.6%. Notes on this clone: What it binds is not known.

The V call is TRBV28, the J call TRBJ1-1; 9 bases align to TRBD1. The source was unstimulated CD8+ T cells sorted from spleen or lymph node cells, collected before intestinal transplant. The TCR originated in a human donor who received an intestinal transplant. The CDR3 DNA sequence: TGTGCCAGCAGTTGGGACAGGGAGAACACTGAAGCTTTCTTT. As protein: CASSWDRENTEAFF.